The clone carrying this T cell receptor (beta chain) was seen a handful of times. Its target is not known. These data are taken from a study of T cells in Graves' hyperthyroidism and ophthalmopathy. The study, taken as a whole, reports: The model predicted ophthalmopathy a median 6.5 months before onset. Peripheral blood also featured most of the thyroid clonotypes expanded above 0.001.

The study excluded patients with uncontrolled infection, other autoimmune disease, pregnancy or lactation. Fresh peripheral blood, 9.5 to 10 ml of it, supplied the PBMCs. From RNA transcripts, TCR beta CDR3 regions were amplified. The study used the HTBI primer set for a first-round RT-PCR of the TCR CDR3. MiXCR, run by TCRdb on the multiplex PCR reads, gives a single entry per CDR3 protein. The sample lists more than 650,000 distinct CDR3 sequences; around 13% were seen once. Trimming cost V 4 bases and J 7 bases; bases outside gene matches: 6. The CDR3 sequence is 15 residues long. The gene calls are TRBV12-3 or TRBV12-4 and TRBJ1-6; TRBD1 matches at 8 bases. This clonotype was obtained from a woman between 18 and 30 years old with Graves' hyperthyroidism. Sequenced: blood. The CDR3 bases are TGTGCCAGCAGTTACGGACAGGGTTCAAATTCACCCCTCCACTTT. Amino acids: CASSYGQGSNSPLHF.